The 18 T cell receptor beta chains listed next were all sequenced from one sample in a study of blood T cell repertoires in COVID-19. Measured with immunoSEQ multiplex PCR; TCRdb has only the in-frame clones, and not every one. This table has roughly 48,000 clones, more than 70% appearing once. Sequenced material: peripheral blood. These receptor sequences come from a human donor in a cohort sampled during active COVID-19.

The chain combines TRBV19 with TRBJ1-1, with 8 positions matching TRBD1. V lost 5 bases and J lost 3; bases outside the gene matches: 8. The CDR3 length is 15 residues. Germline assignment: CDR1 LNHDA and CDR2 SQIVND (reference sequence). CDR3 loop: CASSSTGGRDTEAFF. For the CDR3, the DNA is TGTGCCAGTAGTTCAACAGGGGGACGGGACACTGAAGCTTTCTTT.

V usage is TRBV6-2 or TRBV6-3 and J usage is TRBJ1-1, with TRBD1 identical over 7 bases. The CDR3 consists of 13 residues. Germline lookup yields CDR1 MNHEY and CDR2 SVGEGT. V shed 2 bases and J 10 bases; nucleotides not matched to a gene: 7. CDR3 DNA sequence: TGTGCCAGCAGTTACAACAGGGGTATGGGAGCTTTCTTT. Translating it yields CASSYNRGMGAFF.

The chain carries TRBV6-2 or TRBV6-3 and TRBJ2-3; TRBD1 agrees at 7 bases. V was clipped by 6 bases and J by 4 bases; unmatched bases: 10. Germline CDR1 MNHEY, CDR2 SVGEGT. The CDR3 sequence is 15 residues long. DNA of the CDR3: TGTGCCAGCAGCGTTAACAGGGGTGGGCCAGATACGCAGTATTTT. This translates into CASSVNRGGPDTQYF.

The rearrangement links TRBV2 to TRBJ2-2; 9 nucleotides align to TRBD2. V shed 5 bases, J shed 2 bases, and the junction held 9 bases outside the gene matches. Germline V gene sequence: CDR1 SNHLY, CDR2 FYNNEI. The CDR3 runs 17 residues. The CDR3 nucleotides read TGTGCCAGCAGTTACGTCGGGCTAGCGGGAAACACCGGGGAGCTGTTTTTT. Protein product: CASSYVGLAGNTGELFF.

J is TRBJ1-3 and V is TRBV15, with 8 bases matching TRBD1. This CDR3 region has 16 residues. CDR1 LNHNV and CDR2 YYDKDF come from the germline V gene (reference sequence). J gave up 0 bases and V 4 bases, and 5 bases lay outside the gene matches. CDR3 loop: CATSIGTGSSGNTIYF. The DNA for the CDR3 is TGTGCCACCAGCATCGGGACAGGATCCTCTGGAAACACCATATATTTT. The variable domain in full, with the rest retrieved from reference TRBV15 and TRBJ1-3, is DAMVIQNPRYQVTQFGKPVTLSCSQTLNHNVMYWYQQKSSQAPKLLFHYYDKDFNNEADTPDNFQSRRPNTSFCFLDIRSPGLGDTAMYLCATSIGTGSSGNTIYFGEGSWLTVV.

This rearrangement joins TRBV6-2 or TRBV6-3 to TRBJ2-3; D perhaps matches TRBD2 (6 bases). Trimming removed 4 bases from V and 2 bases from J, with 10 bases in between. Per germline, CDR1 MNHEY and CDR2 SVGEGT. The CDR3 loop spans 14 amino acids. As DNA, the CDR3 is TGTGCCAGCAGTTCGGGGGAGGACACAGATACGCAGTATTTT. This sequence encodes CASSSGEDTDTQYF.

The rearrangement joins TRBV12-3 or TRBV12-4 to TRBJ2-3, with no clear D. The CDR3 is 11 amino acids. V was cut by 1 base and J by 10 bases, with 6 bases left in between. The CDR3 nucleotides are TGTGCCAGCAGTTTAGACTTTCCGCAGTATTTT. The encoded protein is CASSLDFPQYF.

This clone was seen once. The V and J genes are TRBV3-1 (or the pseudogene TRBV3-2) and TRBJ1-1; 10 positions agree with TRBD1. The CDR3 consists of 15 residues. The ends lost 4 bases at V and 6 bases at J; junction bases unmatched: 8. Germline values: CDR1 LGHDT, CDR2 YNNKEL (reference sequence). Written as DNA, the CDR3 is TGTGCCAGCAGCCTTTCTCGACAGGGGGCCGCTGAAGCTTTCTTT. It yields the protein CASSLSRQGAAEAFF.

This CDR3 is CASSQGWTDVYTF. The CDR3 DNA follows: TGCGCCAGCAGCCAAGGTTGGACAGACGTCTACACCTTC. The chain uses TRBV4-1 and TRBJ1-2, with TRBD1 as a possible D gene (6 bases). V was pared by 1 base and J by 10 bases, with 13 bases between. Germline lookup yields CDR1 MGHRA and CDR2 YSYEKL. The CDR3 is made up of 13 amino acids.

The V call is TRBV5-6, the J call TRBJ2-3; D is possibly TRBD1 (5 bases). The length of the CDR3 is 13 residues. V lost 5 bases, J lost 2 bases, and 9 bases lay in between. Per germline, CDR1 SGHDT and CDR2 YYEEEE. The CDR3 sequence is CASRQGVTDTQYF. The CDR3 DNA reads TGTGCCAGCAGGCAGGGCGTCACAGATACGCAGTATTTT. Looking up the rest from reference TRBV5-6 and TRBJ2-3 gives the full variable domain: DAGVTQSPTHLIKTRGQQVTLRCSPKSGHDTVSWYQQALGQGPQFIFQYYEEEERQRGNFPDRFSGHQFPNYSSELNVNALLLGDSALYLCASRQGVTDTQYFGPGTRLTVL.

V is TRBV5-4 and J is TRBJ1-1; possible D gene TRBD1, 6 bases. CDR1 and CDR2 from the germline V gene are SGHNT and YYREEE (reference sequence). There are 16 residues in the CDR3. Trimming left V 4 bases short and J 4 bases short, with 20 bases between. The CDR3 region is CASSEGGGAPFTEAFF. The CDR3 coding sequence is TGTGCCAGCAGCGAGGGGGGGGGCGCCCCTTTCACTGAAGCTTTCTTT.

This rearrangement joins TRBV5-5 to TRBJ1-1; 8 nucleotides line up with TRBD1. CDR3 length: 15 residues. V shed 4 bases and J 7 bases; nucleotides not matched to a gene: 12. Germline loops: CDR1 SGHKS, CDR2 YYEKEE (reference sequence). CDR3 region: CASSPGQGKGGEAFF. CDR3 DNA: TGTGCCAGCAGCCCCGGACAGGGAAAAGGGGGTGAAGCTTTCTTT.

The J gene is TRBJ1-3, the V gene TRBV10-3; D is unclear. CDR1 ENHRY and CDR2 SYGVKD come from the germline V gene. The CDR3 is 15 amino acids. Trimming removed 2 bases at V and 0 bases at J, with 8 bases between. CDR3 nucleotides: TGTGCCATCAGTGAGAGAAGTAGCTCTGGAAACACCATATATTTT. Residues: CAISERSSSGNTIYF.

The chain couples TRBV7-9 to TRBJ2-5; D is unresolved. CDR3 length: 11 amino acids. Trimming stripped 5 bases from V and 4 bases from J, with 5 bases between. Germline V gene data show CDR1 as SEHNR and CDR2 as FQNEAQ (reference sequence). The CDR3 bases are TGTGCCAGCAGCCCATCAGAGACCCAGTACTTC. Amino acids: CASSPSETQYF.

V is TRBV6-1 and J is TRBJ1-2, with D possibly matching TRBD1 (5 bases). Germline V gene data show CDR1 as MNHNS and CDR2 as SASEGT. Trimming cost V 1 base and J 8 bases, with 11 bases left between them. This CDR3 is built from 13 residues. The chain's CDR3 is CASSEDRGGGYTF. The CDR3 region has the DNA TGTGCCAGCAGTGAAGATAGGGGTGGCGGCTACACCTTC.

This clone was detected once. The genes are TRBV21-1 and TRBJ1-4; TRBD1, as called in the table, went unchecked against the DNA. TRBV21-1 is labeled a pseudogene. CDR3 length: 16 residues. CDR3 sequence (DNA): TGTGCCAGCAGCGCCCACTTGACAGGGGTAAACGAAAAACTGTTTTTT. Translation gives CASSAHLTGVNEKLFF.

The CDR3 loop is CASSPSKRGGLDEQFF. CDR3 sequence (DNA): TGTGCCAGCAGCCCGAGCAAGCGGGGGGGCCTAGATGAGCAGTTCTTC. This sequence joins TRBV7-9 and TRBJ2-1; 10 bases are shared with TRBD2. The V gene end was trimmed by 5 bases and the J gene end by 8 bases; junction bases not matched to a gene: 12. Per germline, CDR1 SEHNR and CDR2 FQNEAQ (reference sequence). This CDR3 has 16 amino acids. Combining the CDR3 with reference TRBV7-9 and TRBJ2-1 gives the whole variable domain DTGVSQNPRHKITKRGQNVTFRCDPISEHNRLYWYRQTLGQGPEFLTYFQNEAQLEKSRLLSDRFSAERPKGSFSTLEIQRTEQGDSAMYLCASSPSKRGGLDEQFFGPGTRLTVL.

This clone came up once. The CDR3 coding sequence is TGTGCCAGTAGTATAGGCGTGACTGAAGCTTTCTTT. Amino acid sequence: CASSIGVTEAFF. The rearrangement links TRBV19 to TRBJ1-1; D gene unclear. CDR1 and CDR2 (germline): LNHDA, SQIVND (reference sequence). V dropped 1 base and J dropped 5 bases, with 5 bases sitting between them. This CDR3 has 12 residues.